This is a list of T cell receptor beta chains from one sample in a study of T cell changes during pregnancy in multiple sclerosis. Clones were read by immunoSEQ multiplex PCR, and TCRdb kept only the in-frame ones, dropping some. The sample yields approximately 40,000 clones, roughly 90% seen once. The specimen comprised CD8+ T cells from peripheral blood mononuclear cells, sampled in the third trimester of pregnancy. These receptors were obtained from a female donor with multiple sclerosis, enrolled in a pregnancy study. Both conserved end residues are part of each CDR3. D genes are given only for firm matches. Rows may omit the clone size; those that give it use once, few, many or a size class.

J gene: TRBJ2-1; V gene: TRBV29-1; D gene: TRBD1; CDR3 length: 16; clone size: once; CDR3 protein: CSVGGQGVSSYNEQFF; CDR3 DNA: TGCAGCGTTGGGGGACAGGGGGTGAGCTCCTACAATGAGCAGTTCTTC
J gene: TRBJ1-3; V gene: TRBV27; D gene: NA; CDR3 length: 13; clone size: NA; CDR3 protein: CASIGGGENTIYF; CDR3 DNA: TGTGCCAGCATAGGGGGTGGAGAAAACACCATATATTTT
J gene: TRBJ2-5; V gene: TRBV11-1; D gene: NA; CDR3 length: 14; clone size: NA; CDR3 protein: CASSVGGRWETQYF; CDR3 DNA: TGTGCCAGCAGCGTAGGGGGGCGCTGGGAGACCCAGTACTTC
J gene: TRBJ2-1; V gene: TRBV10-2; D gene: TRBD1; CDR3 length: 19; clone size: NA; CDR3 protein: CASSPNRDRVAISYNEQFF; CDR3 DNA: TGCGCCAGCAGTCCGAACCGGGACAGGGTTGCAATCTCCTACAATGAGCAGTTCTTC
J gene: TRBJ2-4; V gene: TRBV5-8; D gene: NA; CDR3 length: 15; clone size: NA; CDR3 protein: CASSFITGAKNIQYF; CDR3 DNA: TGTGCCAGCAGCTTTATCACCGGAGCCAAAAACATTCAGTACTTC
J gene: TRBJ1-3; V gene: TRBV5-1; D gene: NA; CDR3 length: 15; clone size: NA; CDR3 protein: CASADPEGYGNTIYF; CDR3 DNA: TGCGCCAGCGCCGACCCTGAGGGATATGGAAACACCATATATTTT
J gene: TRBJ2-7; V gene: TRBV29-1; D gene: NA; CDR3 length: 15; clone size: NA; CDR3 protein: CSVEVVRTHSYEQYF; CDR3 DNA: TGCAGCGTTGAAGTCGTTCGGACACACTCCTACGAGCAGTACTTC
J gene: TRBJ2-4; V gene: TRBV4-2; D gene: TRBD1; CDR3 length: 14; clone size: NA; CDR3 protein: CASSHITGENIQYF; CDR3 DNA: TGTGCCAGCAGCCATATTACAGGGGAAAACATTCAGTACTTC
J gene: TRBJ1-1; V gene: TRBV27; D gene: NA; CDR3 length: 12; clone size: NA; CDR3 protein: CASKGVSTEAFF; CDR3 DNA: TGTGCCAGCAAGGGAGTGAGCACTGAAGCTTTCTTT
J gene: TRBJ2-1; V gene: TRBV4-2; D gene: NA; CDR3 length: 13; clone size: NA; CDR3 protein: CASSQIGDNEQFF; CDR3 DNA: TGTGCCAGCAGCCAGATAGGGGACAATGAGCAGTTCTTC
J gene: TRBJ2-3; V gene: TRBV6-5; D gene: TRBD2; CDR3 length: 12; clone size: NA; CDR3 protein: CASSLAGDEQYF; CDR3 DNA: TGTGCCAGCAGTCTAGCGGGGGACGAGCAGTATTTT
J gene: TRBJ1-5; V gene: TRBV9; D gene: NA; CDR3 length: 11; clone size: NA; CDR3 protein: CASSARRTQHF; CDR3 DNA: TGTGCCAGCAGCGCGCGCAGGACCCAGCATTTT
J gene: TRBJ2-2; V gene: TRBV4-2; D gene: TRBD2; CDR3 length: 16; clone size: NA; CDR3 protein: CASSQEREFDTGELFF; CDR3 DNA: TGTGCCAGCAGCCAAGAGCGGGAGTTCGACACCGGGGAGCTGTTTTTT
J gene: TRBJ2-7; V gene: TRBV27; D gene: TRBD2; CDR3 length: 21; clone size: NA; CDR3 protein: CASSSGTVGLAGGPRNYEQYF; CDR3 DNA: TGTGCCAGCAGCTCCGGGACGGTTGGACTAGCGGGAGGGCCCCGAAACTACGAGCAGTACTTC
J gene: TRBJ2-1; V gene: TRBV14; D gene: NA; CDR3 length: 12; clone size: NA; CDR3 protein: CASSQVGVEQFF; CDR3 DNA: TGTGCCAGCAGCCAAGTCGGAGTGGAGCAGTTCTTC
J gene: TRBJ2-1; V gene: TRBV28; D gene: NA; CDR3 length: 13; clone size: NA; CDR3 protein: CASSRSSYNEQFF; CDR3 DNA: TGTGCCAGCAGTAGGAGCTCCTACAATGAGCAGTTCTTC
J gene: TRBJ1-5; V gene: TRBV4-1; D gene: NA; CDR3 length: 15; clone size: NA; CDR3 protein: CASSQERTSNQPQHF; CDR3 DNA: TGCGCCAGCAGCCAAGAAAGGACAAGCAATCAGCCCCAGCATTTT
J gene: TRBJ1-2; V gene: TRBV14; D gene: TRBD1; CDR3 length: 15; clone size: NA; CDR3 protein: CASSQAGTEAYGYTF; CDR3 DNA: TGTGCCAGCAGCCAAGCCGGGACAGAAGCCTATGGCTACACCTTC
J gene: TRBJ2-4; V gene: TRBV29-1; D gene: NA; CDR3 length: 17; clone size: NA; CDR3 protein: CSVEEGDDRWSKNIQYF; CDR3 DNA: TGCAGCGTTGAAGAGGGGGACGACAGGTGGTCCAAAAACATTCAGTACTTC
J gene: TRBJ2-7; V gene: TRBV6-5; D gene: TRBD2; CDR3 length: 15; clone size: NA; CDR3 protein: CASSPHELAGDEQYF; CDR3 DNA: TGTGCCAGCAGTCCACACGAGTTAGCGGGAGACGAGCAGTACTTC
J gene: TRBJ2-6; V gene: TRBV27; D gene: NA; CDR3 length: 18; clone size: once; CDR3 protein: CASSSTFRTVSGANVLTF; CDR3 DNA: TGTGCCAGCAGTTCTACCTTCCGGACAGTCTCTGGGGCCAACGTCCTGACTTTC
J gene: TRBJ1-1; V gene: TRBV7-9; D gene: NA; CDR3 length: 13; clone size: NA; CDR3 protein: CASSFFSGTEAFF; CDR3 DNA: TGTGCCAGCAGCTTTTTCTCGGGGACTGAAGCTTTCTTT
J gene: TRBJ2-1; V gene: TRBV7-9; D gene: NA; CDR3 length: 13; clone size: NA; CDR3 protein: CASSPATTNEQFF; CDR3 DNA: TGTGCCAGCAGCCCCGCTACTACCAATGAGCAGTTCTTC
J gene: TRBJ2-1; V gene: TRBV15; D gene: TRBD1; CDR3 length: 15; clone size: NA; CDR3 protein: CATSRGLTGKNEQFF; CDR3 DNA: TGTGCCACCAGCCGAGGCCTGACAGGGAAGAATGAGCAGTTCTTC
J gene: TRBJ2-1; V gene: TRBV27; D gene: TRBD2; CDR3 length: 14; clone size: NA; CDR3 protein: CASGGLAAYNEQFF; CDR3 DNA: TGTGCCAGCGGAGGACTAGCGGCCTACAATGAGCAGTTCTTC
J gene: TRBJ2-3; V gene: TRBV27; D gene: TRBD2; CDR3 length: 16; clone size: NA; CDR3 protein: CASSFLGGSATDTQYF; CDR3 DNA: TGTGCCAGCAGTTTTTTGGGCGGGAGTGCAACAGATACGCAGTATTTT
J gene: TRBJ2-1; V gene: TRBV5-1; D gene: TRBD2; CDR3 length: 16; clone size: NA; CDR3 protein: CASSWTSGRSYNEQFF; CDR3 DNA: TGCGCCAGCAGCTGGACTAGCGGGAGGTCCTACAATGAGCAGTTCTTC
J gene: TRBJ2-1; V gene: TRBV30; D gene: NA; CDR3 length: 12; clone size: NA; CDR3 protein: CAWTPRGNEQFF; CDR3 DNA: TGTGCCTGGACACCTCGGGGCAATGAGCAGTTCTTC
J gene: TRBJ1-1; V gene: TRBV9; D gene: TRBD1; CDR3 length: 15; clone size: NA; CDR3 protein: CASSLSGQGVTEAFF; CDR3 DNA: TGTGCCAGCAGCTTGTCCGGGCAGGGGGTCACTGAAGCTTTCTTT
J gene: TRBJ1-2; V gene: TRBV7-9; D gene: TRBD1; CDR3 length: 15; clone size: NA; CDR3 protein: CASSLLKDRGNGYTF; CDR3 DNA: TGTGCCAGCAGCCTTCTCAAGGACAGGGGGAATGGCTACACCTTC
J gene: TRBJ1-3; V gene: TRBV18; D gene: NA; CDR3 length: 14; clone size: once; CDR3 protein: CASSPGASGNTIYF; CDR3 DNA: TGTGCCAGCTCACCAGGGGCCTCTGGAAACACCATATATTTT
J gene: TRBJ2-7; V gene: TRBV25-1; D gene: TRBD2; CDR3 length: 15; clone size: NA; CDR3 protein: CASSENVAGSYEQYF; CDR3 DNA: TGTGCCAGCAGTGAAAATGTAGCGGGGTCCTACGAGCAGTACTTC
J gene: TRBJ2-2; V gene: TRBV6-5; D gene: NA; CDR3 length: 15; clone size: NA; CDR3 protein: CASTLGNMNTGELFF; CDR3 DNA: TGTGCCAGCACCCTCGGGAACATGAACACCGGGGAGCTGTTTTTT
J gene: TRBJ1-2; V gene: TRBV7-9; D gene: NA; CDR3 length: 14; clone size: NA; CDR3 protein: CASSLGNREGGYTF; CDR3 DNA: TGTGCCAGCAGCTTAGGGAACAGGGAAGGTGGCTACACCTTC
J gene: TRBJ1-5; V gene: TRBV5-8; D gene: NA; CDR3 length: 15; clone size: NA; CDR3 protein: CASSFRSGGNQPQHF; CDR3 DNA: TGTGCCAGCAGCTTCAGGTCAGGGGGCAATCAGCCCCAGCATTTT
J gene: TRBJ2-1; V gene: TRBV15; D gene: NA; CDR3 length: 17; clone size: NA; CDR3 protein: CATSRGGPGTYPLTQFF; CDR3 DNA: TGTGCCACCAGCAGAGGCGGGCCGGGAACCTACCCTTTAACGCAGTTCTTC
J gene: TRBJ2-7; V gene: TRBV5-3; D gene: TRBD2; CDR3 length: 14; clone size: medium-sized; CDR3 protein: CARSPGLAAYEQYF; CDR3 DNA: TGTGCCAGAAGCCCGGGACTAGCGGCCTACGAGCAGTACTTC
J gene: TRBJ2-3; V gene: TRBV7-9; D gene: TRBD1; CDR3 length: 16; clone size: NA; CDR3 protein: CASRPSPGQGPDTQYF; CDR3 DNA: TGTGCCAGCAGACCTTCACCGGGACAGGGACCAGATACGCAGTATTTT
J gene: TRBJ1-1; V gene: TRBV19; D gene: NA; CDR3 length: 13; clone size: NA; CDR3 protein: CASSFGGSTEAFF; CDR3 DNA: TGTGCCAGTAGTTTTGGGGGGAGCACTGAAGCTTTCTTT
J gene: TRBJ2-7; V gene: TRBV5-4; D gene: TRBD1; CDR3 length: 14; clone size: NA; CDR3 protein: CASSSGQGVNEQYF; CDR3 DNA: TGTGCCAGCAGCTCGGGACAGGGTGTTAACGAGCAGTACTTC
J gene: TRBJ2-3; V gene: TRBV6-4; D gene: TRBD2; CDR3 length: 16; clone size: NA; CDR3 protein: CASSETSGSSTDTQYF; CDR3 DNA: TGTGCCAGCAGTGAGACTAGCGGCTCTAGCACAGATACGCAGTATTTT
J gene: TRBJ2-2; V gene: TRBV11-2; D gene: NA; CDR3 length: 15; clone size: NA; CDR3 protein: CASSLVGGRSGELFF; CDR3 DNA: TGTGCCAGCAGCTTAGTGGGGGGGCGATCCGGGGAGCTGTTTTTT
J gene: TRBJ1-2; V gene: TRBV2; D gene: NA; CDR3 length: 14; clone size: NA; CDR3 protein: CASSEVIELWGYTF; CDR3 DNA: TGTGCCAGCAGTGAAGTTATAGAGCTGTGGGGCTACACCTTC
J gene: TRBJ1-2; V gene: TRBV15; D gene: TRBD1; CDR3 length: 14; clone size: NA; CDR3 protein: CATSSRTGGDGYTF; CDR3 DNA: TGTGCCACCAGCAGTCGGACAGGGGGCGATGGCTACACCTTC
J gene: TRBJ1-5; V gene: TRBV27; D gene: NA; CDR3 length: 13; clone size: few; CDR3 protein: CASSLSGGQPQHF; CDR3 DNA: TGTGCCAGCAGTTTATCTGGTGGCCAGCCCCAGCATTTT
J gene: TRBJ2-3; V gene: TRBV9; D gene: NA; CDR3 length: 14; clone size: NA; CDR3 protein: CASSVGSFTDTQYF; CDR3 DNA: TGTGCCAGCAGCGTAGGGAGCTTCACAGATACGCAGTATTTT
J gene: TRBJ2-7; V gene: TRBV7-3; D gene: TRBD1; CDR3 length: 15; clone size: NA; CDR3 protein: CASSLGQGSSYEQYF; CDR3 DNA: TGTGCCAGCAGCTTGGGACAGGGGAGCTCCTACGAGCAGTACTTC
J gene: TRBJ2-1; V gene: TRBV23-1; D gene: NA; CDR3 length: 8; clone size: NA; CDR3 protein: CASWAGFF; CDR3 DNA: TGCGCCAGTTGGGCGGGGTTCTTC
J gene: TRBJ2-1; V gene: TRBV7-2; D gene: NA; CDR3 length: 12; clone size: NA; CDR3 protein: CASSLIDNEQFF; CDR3 DNA: TGTGCCAGCAGCCTAATAGACAATGAGCAGTTCTTC
J gene: TRBJ1-4; V gene: TRBV5-1; D gene: NA; CDR3 length: 15; clone size: few; CDR3 protein: CASSLVAGTNEKLFF; CDR3 DNA: TGCGCCAGCAGCTTGGTGGCAGGGACTAATGAAAAACTGTTTTTT
J gene: TRBJ2-7; V gene: TRBV4-2; D gene: NA; CDR3 length: 14; clone size: NA; CDR3 protein: CASSQDYQSYEQYF; CDR3 DNA: TGTGCCAGCAGCCAGGACTACCAGTCCTACGAGCAGTACTTC
J gene: TRBJ2-5; V gene: TRBV5-4; D gene: TRBD1; CDR3 length: 14; clone size: NA; CDR3 protein: CASSSGQAQETQYF; CDR3 DNA: TGTGCCAGCAGCTCTGGACAGGCCCAAGAGACCCAGTACTTC
J gene: TRBJ1-2; V gene: TRBV4-1; D gene: NA; CDR3 length: 16; clone size: NA; CDR3 protein: CASSQDLAVAMVGYTF; CDR3 DNA: TGCGCCAGCAGCCAAGATCTAGCGGTAGCTATGGTCGGCTACACCTTC
J gene: TRBJ2-7; V gene: TRBV28; D gene: TRBD2; CDR3 length: 15; clone size: few; CDR3 protein: CASSFGTSVSYEQYF; CDR3 DNA: TGTGCCAGCAGTTTTGGGACTAGCGTTTCCTACGAGCAGTACTTC
J gene: TRBJ2-1; V gene: TRBV30; D gene: TRBD1; CDR3 length: 14; clone size: NA; CDR3 protein: CAYQPGQANNEQFF; CDR3 DNA: TGTGCCTACCAACCGGGACAGGCTAACAATGAGCAGTTCTTC